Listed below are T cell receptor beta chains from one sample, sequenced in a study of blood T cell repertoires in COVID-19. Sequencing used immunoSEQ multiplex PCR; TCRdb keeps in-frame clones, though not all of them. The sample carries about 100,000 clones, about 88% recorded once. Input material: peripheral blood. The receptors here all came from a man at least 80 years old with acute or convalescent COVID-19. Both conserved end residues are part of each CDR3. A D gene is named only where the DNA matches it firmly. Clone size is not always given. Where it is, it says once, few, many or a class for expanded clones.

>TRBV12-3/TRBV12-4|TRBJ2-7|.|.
CASSHGLSYEQYF
TGTGCCAGCAGCCACGGTTTGTCCTACGAGCAGTACTTC
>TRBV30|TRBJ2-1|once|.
CAWRLKGVDEQFF
TGTGCCTGGAGGCTGAAGGGGGTCGATGAGCAGTTCTTC
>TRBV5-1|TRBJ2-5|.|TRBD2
CASSLKLAGGQTQYF
TGCGCCAGCAGCTTAAAACTAGCGGGGGGGCAGACCCAGTACTTC
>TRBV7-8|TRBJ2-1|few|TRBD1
CASSSDRGQVEGNEQFF
TGTGCCAGCAGCTCGGACAGGGGGCAAGTGGAGGGCAATGAGCAGTTCTTC
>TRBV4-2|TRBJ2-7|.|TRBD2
CASSHRSGSSYEQYF
TGTGCCAGCAGCCATCGTAGCGGGAGCTCCTACGAGCAGTACTTC
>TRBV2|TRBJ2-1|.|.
CASTREVKEQFF
TGTGCCAGCACCCGAGAGGTCAAAGAGCAGTTCTTC
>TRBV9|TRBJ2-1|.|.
CASSVEGYPYNEQFF
TGTGCCAGCAGCGTAGAGGGGTATCCCTACAATGAGCAGTTCTTC
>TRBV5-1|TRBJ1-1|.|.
CASSFDMNTEAFF
TGCGCCAGCAGCTTTGACATGAACACTGAAGCTTTCTTT
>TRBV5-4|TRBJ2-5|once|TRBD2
CASSLKSTSGRETQYF
TGTGCCAGCAGCTTGAAATCAACTAGCGGGAGGGAGACCCAGTACTTC
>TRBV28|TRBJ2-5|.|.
CASSFPSLQETQYF
TGTGCCAGCAGTTTCCCCAGTCTTCAAGAGACCCAGTACTTC
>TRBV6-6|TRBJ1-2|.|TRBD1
CASSPGQGAIGGYTF
TGTGCCAGCAGCCCGGGACAGGGGGCGATAGGTGGCTACACCTTC
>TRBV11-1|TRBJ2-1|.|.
CASRGGLNEQFF
TGTGCCAGCAGAGGCGGACTAAATGAGCAGTTCTTC
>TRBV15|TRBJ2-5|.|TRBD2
CATSRDDGTSGAGTQYF
TGTGCCACCAGCAGAGACGACGGGACTAGCGGTGCGGGGACCCAGTACTTC
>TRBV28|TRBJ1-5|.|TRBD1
CASSSQGKDQPQHF
TGTGCCAGCAGTTCACAGGGGAAAGATCAGCCCCAGCATTTT
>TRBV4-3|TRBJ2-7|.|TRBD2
CASSQALAETYEQYF
TGCGCCAGCAGCCAAGCCCTAGCGGAAACCTACGAGCAGTACTTC
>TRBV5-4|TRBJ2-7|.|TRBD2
CASSFGSGGPDEQYF
TGTGCCAGCAGCTTTGGGTCGGGAGGACCTGACGAGCAGTACTTC
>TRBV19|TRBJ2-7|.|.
CASSIRRGSYEQYF
TGTGCCAGTAGTATAAGGAGAGGGAGCTACGAGCAGTACTTC
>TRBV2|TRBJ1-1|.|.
CASSEQGSTEAFF
TGTGCCAGCAGTGAACAGGGGAGCACTGAAGCTTTCTTT
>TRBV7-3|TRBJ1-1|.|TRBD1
CASSRQGLNEAFF
TGTGCCAGCAGCCGACAGGGACTCAATGAAGCTTTCTTT
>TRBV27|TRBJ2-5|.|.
CASRKGAWETQYF
TGTGCCAGCAGGAAAGGGGCTTGGGAGACCCAGTACTTC
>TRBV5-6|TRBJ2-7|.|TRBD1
CASSWGTGNEQYF
TGTGCCAGCAGCTGGGGGACAGGAAACGAGCAGTACTTC
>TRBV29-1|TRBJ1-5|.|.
CSVAEGVIGNQPQHF
TGCAGCGTTGCGGAGGGAGTAATCGGCAATCAGCCCCAGCATTTT
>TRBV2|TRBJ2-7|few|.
CASLTDFIGGEQYF
TGTGCCAGCTTGACGGACTTTATTGGAGGAGAGCAGTACTTC
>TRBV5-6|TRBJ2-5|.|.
CASSLLAKYETQYF
TGTGCCAGCAGCTTGCTAGCGAAGTACGAGACCCAGTACTTC
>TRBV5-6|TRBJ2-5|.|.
CASSWAGTEETQYF
TGTGCCAGCAGCTGGGCGGGGACCGAGGAGACCCAGTACTTC
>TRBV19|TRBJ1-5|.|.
CASSHTSNQPQHF
TGTGCCAGTAGTCACACGAGCAATCAGCCCCAGCATTTT
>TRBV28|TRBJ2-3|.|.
CATTQLLDTQYF
TGTGCCACCACACAGCTATTGGATACGCAGTATTTT
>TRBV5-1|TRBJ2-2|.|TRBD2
CASSRGVTGELFF
TGCGCCAGCAGCCGGGGGGTCACCGGGGAGCTGTTTTTT
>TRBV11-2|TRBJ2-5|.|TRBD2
CASSLDFWTSGIRTQYF
TGTGCCAGCAGCTTAGATTTCTGGACTAGCGGGATCAGGACCCAGTACTTC
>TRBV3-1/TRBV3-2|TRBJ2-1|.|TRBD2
CASRTSGSSYNEQFF
TGTGCCAGCAGGACTAGCGGGAGCTCCTACAATGAGCAGTTCTTC
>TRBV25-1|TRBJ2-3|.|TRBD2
CASSSAGVSTQYF
TGTGCCAGCAGCTCAGCGGGAGTAAGTACGCAGTATTTT
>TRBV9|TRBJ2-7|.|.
CASSVGSSTYEQYF
TGTGCCAGCAGCGTAGGTAGCAGCACCTACGAGCAGTACTTC
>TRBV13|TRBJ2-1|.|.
CASSPPPPGVNEQFF
TGTGCCAGCAGCCCACCTCCCCCAGGCGTCAATGAGCAGTTCTTC
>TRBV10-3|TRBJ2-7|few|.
CAIGGGGPPYEQYF
TGTGCCATCGGAGGCGGAGGCCCCCCTTACGAGCAGTACTTC
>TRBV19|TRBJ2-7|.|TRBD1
CASSIQGAYEQYF
TGTGCCAGTAGTATACAGGGGGCGTACGAGCAGTACTTC
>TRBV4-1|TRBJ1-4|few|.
CASSQRQVATNEKLFF
TGCGCCAGCAGCCAACGGCAGGTTGCAACTAATGAAAAACTGTTTTTT
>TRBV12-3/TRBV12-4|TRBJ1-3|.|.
CASGSSVGTIYF
TGTGCCAGCGGGAGCTCGGTGGGAACCATATATTTT
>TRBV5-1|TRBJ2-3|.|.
CASSLFTGTSTDTQYF
TGCGCCAGCAGCTTATTCACAGGAACTAGCACAGATACGCAGTATTTT
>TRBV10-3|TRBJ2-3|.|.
CAISSPNTDTQYF
TGTGCCATCAGTTCCCCTAACACAGATACGCAGTATTTT
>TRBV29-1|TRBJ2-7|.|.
CSVSQGEQGEQYF
TGCAGCGTGTCACAGGGTGAGCAGGGGGAGCAGTACTTC
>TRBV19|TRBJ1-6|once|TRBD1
CASRGQGDSPLHF
TGTGCCAGTCGGGGACAGGGTGATTCACCCCTCCACTTT
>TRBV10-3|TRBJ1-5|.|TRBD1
CAIGTGYSDSGQPQHF
TGTGCCATCGGGACAGGGTATTCGGATTCTGGTCAGCCCCAGCATTTT
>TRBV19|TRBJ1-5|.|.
CASSIDPGSADQPQHF
TGTGCCAGTAGTATAGATCCAGGGTCGGCGGATCAGCCCCAGCATTTT
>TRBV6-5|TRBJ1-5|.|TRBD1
CASGTAFPGPQHF
TGTGCCAGCGGGACAGCCTTCCCAGGGCCCCAGCATTTT
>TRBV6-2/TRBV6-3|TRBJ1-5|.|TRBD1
CASSSWTGSDNQPQHF
TGTGCCAGCAGTTCATGGACAGGGAGCGACAATCAGCCCCAGCATTTT